These 12 T cell receptor beta chains share one sample of origin, sequenced in a study of T cells in Graves' hyperthyroidism and ophthalmopathy. The CDR3 regions of TCR beta were amplified from RNA transcripts. First-round RT-PCR with HTBI primers amplified the TCR CDR3 region. TCRdb called the multiplex PCR reads again in MiXCR, with one record for every CDR3 protein. The sample shows a few hundred thousand distinct CDR3 sequences, approximately 22% of them seen only once. Sequencing was done on a sample of blood. The receptors originated from a woman aged 45-59 years with Graves' hyperthyroidism.

At least ten counts were recorded for this clonotype. The V call is TRBV12-3 or TRBV12-4, the J call TRBJ2-1; D is unclear. V lost 0 bases to trimming and J lost 1 base, with 10 bases between them. CDR3 size: 16 residues. The CDR3 region is CASSLATWSSYNEQFF. In DNA form, the CDR3 reads TGTGCCAGCAGTTTAGCGACCTGGAGTTCCTACAATGAGCAGTTCTTC.

This clonotype was seen at least ten times. The chain employs TRBV7-3 and TRBJ2-1; 9 positions agree with TRBD2. Trimming removed 5 bases from V and 4 bases from J; junction bases left unmatched: 9. The CDR3 sequence is 16 residues long. The V gene's germline CDR1 is SGHTA and CDR2 FQGTGA. The chain's CDR3 is CASSPGGGGGYNEQFF. DNA for the CDR3: TGTGCCAGCAGCCCCGGAGGCGGGGGGGGATACAATGAGCAGTTCTTC.

This clonotype turned up a few times. J is TRBJ2-2 and V is TRBV20-1; D is possibly TRBD1 or TRBD2 (6 bases each). The V gene lost 4 bases and the J gene lost 0 bases, with 12 bases spanning the gap. Germline V gives CDR1 DFQATT, CDR2 SNEGSKA (reference sequence). This CDR3 has 15 residues. The chain's CDR3 is CSAKTGLSNTGELFF. The CDR3 DNA sequence: TGCAGTGCTAAGACAGGACTATCGAACACCGGGGAGCTGTTTTTT.

This clonotype was counted at least ten times. The chain recombines TRBV11-2 with TRBJ2-6, with D uncertain. The CDR3 has 14 amino acids. Germline V gene lookup returns CDR1 SGHAT and CDR2 FQNNGV. Trimming cost V 1 base and J 0 bases, with 1 base left between them. The CDR3 protein is CASSLASGANVLTF. Here the CDR3 DNA reads TGTGCCAGCAGCTTAGCCTCTGGGGCCAACGTCCTGACTTTC.

This clonotype was observed many times. The J gene is TRBJ2-7, the V gene TRBV7-9, with TRBD2 matching 8 bases. V shed 5 bases, J shed 0 bases, and the junction held 6 bases outside the gene matches. The CDR3 totals 15 residues. Looked up from germline, CDR1 is SEHNR and CDR2 is FQNEAQ (reference sequence). DNA for the CDR3: TGTGCCAGCAGCCGGACAAGCGGGAGCTCCTACGAGCAGTACTTC. This encodes CASSRTSGSSYEQYF. Filled out from reference TRBV7-9 and TRBJ2-7, the complete variable domain reads DTGVSQNPRHKITKRGQNVTFRCDPISEHNRLYWYRQTLGQGPEFLTYFQNEAQLEKSRLLSDRFSAERPKGSFSTLEIQRTEQGDSAMYLCASSRTSGSSYEQYFGPGTRLTVT.

Many counts were recorded for this clonotype. The gene calls are TRBV3-1 and TRBJ1-1; D not certain. CDR1 is LGHDT and CDR2 is YNNKEL in the germline V gene (reference sequence). Deletions cut 0 bases from V and 11 bases from J, with 10 bases between. CDR3 length equals 12 residues. CDR3 loop: CASSQEAGGAFF. The CDR3 DNA is TGTGCCAGCAGCCAAGAGGCAGGTGGGGCTTTCTTT.

The chain links TRBV20-1 to TRBJ2-1, with 10 bases aligning to TRBD2. Germline CDR1 DFQATT, CDR2 SNEGSKA (reference sequence). CDR3 length: 13 residues. After removal of 3 bases from V and 10 bases from J, the junction contained 6 bases not matched to a gene. CDR3 bases: TGCAGTGCTAGGCTAGCGGGAGTTGGGGAGCAGTTCTTC. As protein: CSARLAGVGEQFF.

This clonotype showed up many times. The CDR3 here is CASSLGTGHINEQFF. DNA for the CDR3: TGTGCCAGCAGCTTAGGAACAGGTCATATCAATGAGCAGTTCTTC. The chain has TRBV7-2 and TRBJ2-1, with D perhaps matching TRBD1 (5 bases). This CDR3 is built from 15 residues. V dropped 1 base and J dropped 6 bases, with 13 bases sitting between them. Germline V lookup: CDR1 SGHTA, CDR2 FQGNSA.

The chain couples TRBV20-1 to TRBJ2-2; D remains unclear. Germline V gene lookup returns CDR1 DFQATT and CDR2 SNEGSKA (reference sequence). The CDR3 is made up of 14 amino acids. V was cut by 2 bases and J by 7 bases, with 14 bases left in between. DNA of the CDR3: TGCAGTGCTAGACCCCCAGCTGGCTTCGGGGAGCTGTTTTTT. It specifies CSARPPAGFGELFF.

This clonotype was counted ten times or more. The rearrangement links TRBV12-3 or TRBV12-4 to TRBJ1-6, with 9 positions matching TRBD1. The V and J ends lost 5 bases and 8 bases, in that order; junction bases with no gene match: 7. The CDR3 extends over 15 amino acids. The CDR3 sequence is CASSGGTGIHSPLHF. Here the CDR3 DNA reads TGTGCCAGCAGTGGGGGGACAGGGATCCATTCACCCCTCCACTTT.

This clonotype was counted ten times or more. V is TRBV28 and J is TRBJ1-5, with a weak D call TRBD1 (5 bases). CDR1 is MDHEN, CDR2 SYDVKM, per germline. The CDR3 spans 14 residues. V lost 3 bases to trimming and J lost 7 bases, with 13 bases between them. The chain's CDR3 is CASSFGGVGQPQHF. CDR3 nucleotide sequence: TGTGCCAGCAGTTTTGGAGGGGTCGGGCAGCCCCAGCATTTT.

The table lists this clonotype with many counts. The V gene is TRBV20-1, the J gene TRBJ2-7; 7 bases fit TRBD2. J was trimmed by 4 bases and V by 3 bases; bases with no gene match: 12. The germline gives CDR1 DFQATT, CDR2 SNEGSKA (reference sequence). The CDR3 is 15 residues long. The CDR3 region has the DNA TGCAGTGCTAGGGGGGTGGCGGGAGATTTTTACGAGCAGTACTTC. Residues: CSARGVAGDFYEQYF.